This is a list of T cell receptor beta chains from one sample in a study of T cells in Graves' hyperthyroidism and ophthalmopathy. TCRdb reprocessed the multiplex PCR reads via MiXCR and lists one record per CDR3 protein. The data contain roughly 500,000 distinct CDR3 sequences, approximately 49% of them seen just once; the ten biggest clones take up about two fifths. Sequenced input: peripheral blood or thyroid tissue (not recorded which). The receptors shown here come from an adult woman with Graves' disease, either hyperthyroidism or ophthalmopathy (not recorded which). Both conserved end residues are trimmed from each CDR3. Each record gives: D gene, V gene, J gene, CDR3 protein. The D gene is left open where the match is weak.

TRBD2	TRBV20-1	TRBJ2-5	SAESPGLAETQY
NA	TRBV28	TRBJ2-6	ASSPLRSPSGANVLT
TRBD2	TRBV2	TRBJ2-1	ASSEVREAEQF
NA	TRBV18	TRBJ1-1	ASSPIARGTEAF
NA	TRBV9	TRBJ1-3	ASSQGFGNTIY
NA	TRBV5-6	TRBJ2-7	ASYQGSSYEQY
TRBD2	TRBV7-9	TRBJ2-7	ASSLVLGLVLYEQY
NA	TRBV10-3	TRBJ2-5	AISEDSGQETQY
NA	TRBV12-3/TRBV12-4	TRBJ1-1	AREGVVAF
TRBD2	TRBV3-1	TRBJ2-7	ASSQGLAGRLFLEQY
NA	TRBV7-9	TRBJ2-7	ATREGGTVYEQY
NA	TRBV15	TRBJ2-7	ATSSTRNYEQY
NA	TRBV29-1	TRBJ1-2	SVEDGRKGGGYT
NA	TRBV10-2	TRBJ2-7	ASRALDDSLEYEQY
NA	TRBV5-4	TRBJ1-3	ASSEDSSYGYTIY
TRBD1	TRBV6-5	TRBJ2-2	ASSYSTSGGRIGELF
TRBD1	TRBV5-1	TRBJ1-4	ASSYRTGGPNEKLF
NA	TRBV20-1	TRBJ2-2	SARPSSLRGTGELF
NA	TRBV6-5	TRBJ2-5	ASIGLQY
NA	TRBV6-6	TRBJ1-1	ASNEGADEAF
NA	TRBV19	TRBJ1-5	ASKEHGQGNQPQH
NA	TRBV7-8	TRBJ2-2	ASSSGVIRELF
NA	TRBV10-3	TRBJ1-1	AISEAGSNTEAF
TRBD2	TRBV20-1	TRBJ2-5	SANSLAGVETQY
NA	TRBV15	TRBJ2-2	ATSLTRELF
TRBD1	TRBV7-6	TRBJ1-3	ASSFPGQGILRAGNTVY
NA	TRBV19	TRBJ2-2	ASSTPGNTGELF
NA	TRBV19	TRBJ1-3	ASSILSVGNTIY
NA	TRBV24-1	TRBJ1-2	ATSDPIGSGYT
NA	TRBV19	TRBJ1-1	ASSPGMNFFEAF
NA	TRBV30	TRBJ1-1	AWTRGYTEAF
TRBD2	TRBV15	TRBJ2-7	ATSRETWAAGGE
TRBD1	TRBV29-1	TRBJ2-7	SLTGTLYEQY
TRBD2	TRBV4-1	TRBJ2-5	ASSQMGGAETQY
TRBD2	TRBV7-7	TRBJ2-2	ASSPSGNAGELF
NA	TRBV7-2	TRBJ1-1	ASSLVAGLNTEAF
NA	TRBV5-1	TRBJ2-7	ASSPASDRTYEQY
NA	TRBV20-1	TRBJ2-5	SAPTRD
NA	TRBV6-6	TRBJ2-7	ASSYSRQGTYEQY
NA	TRBV11-2	TRBJ2-7	ASSLRDGYEQY
TRBD1	TRBV7-9	TRBJ2-5	ASSLRTGGYQETQY
NA	TRBV7-2	TRBJ2-7	ASSVGLGSSYEQY
NA	TRBV29-1	TRBJ2-7	SVGGRGSYEQY
NA	TRBV7-2	TRBJ1-4	ASSSVGTGEKLF